A single sample is the source of the 14 T cell receptor beta chains below, sequenced in a study of neoadjuvant anti-PD-1 for oral cavity cancer. Described time point: after neoadjuvant nivolumab, at surgical resection. Here immunoSEQ multiplex PCR was the method, and the copy in TCRdb shows in-frame clones only, minus some. The sample carries 72,000 or so clones, around 85% recorded once. Sample: PBMCs, taken after nivolumab (anti-PD-1) treatment. Receptors originate from a person between 35 and 79 years old with oral cavity squamous cell carcinoma.

This clone was picked up a small number of times. The V gene is TRBV2, the J gene TRBJ1-5; the match to TRBD1 covers 7 bases. The CDR3 contains 15 residues. The V segment lost 2 bases and the J segment 3 bases; nucleotides outside the gene matches: 4. CDR1 is SNHLY and CDR2 is FYNNEI in the germline V gene. The CDR3 DNA sequence: TGTGCCAGCAGTGAAAAGACAGGGCTCAATCAGCCCCAGCATTTT. This codes for CASSEKTGLNQPQHF.

The rearrangement links TRBV28 to TRBJ2-7; D is undetermined. The CDR3 runs 14 residues. Germline CDR1 reads MDHEN; CDR2 reads SYDVKM. Trimming cost V 10 bases and J 4 bases, with 20 bases left between them. Here the CDR3 DNA reads TGTGCCACTTACCGGGCCCCGAAATTTTACGAGCAGTACTTC. Its translation is CATYRAPKFYEQYF.

The chain employs TRBV6-1 and TRBJ2-1, with D perhaps TRBD2 (5 bases). Trimming removed 1 base at V and 5 bases at J, with 9 bases between. Germline V gene data show CDR1 as MNHNS and CDR2 as SASEGT. CDR3 size: 14 residues. The CDR3 nucleotides are TGTGCCAGCAGTGAAGTTGGGAGAAACAATGAGCAGTTCTTC. Translation gives CASSEVGRNNEQFF.

The V call is TRBV10-3, the J call TRBJ1-5, with 7 nucleotides matching TRBD1. Germline CDR1 ENHRY, CDR2 SYGVKD. The CDR3 spans 14 residues. V lost 0 bases and J lost 10; bases outside the gene matches: 6. The CDR3 nucleotides read TGTGCCATCAGTGAGTCGACGGACAGGCAACCCCAGCATTTT. Translated, it gives CAISESTDRQPQHF.

This clone was detected a few times. CDR3 nucleotides: TGTGCCAGCACCGAAAGACTAGCGGAGAGGGGAGATACGCAGTATTTT. Its protein product is CASTERLAERGDTQYF. The chain is built from TRBV6-6 and TRBJ2-3; 9 bases are a match to TRBD2. Germline assignment: CDR1 MNHNY and CDR2 SVGAGI (reference sequence). The CDR3 loop spans 16 amino acids. Trimming cost V 7 bases and J 5 bases; bases outside gene matches: 13.

The V and J genes are TRBV11-3 and TRBJ2-5; 7 bases are shared with TRBD1. Germline lookup yields CDR1 SGHNT and CDR2 YENEEA. The CDR3 covers 14 residues. After removal of 1 base from V and 5 bases from J, the junction contained 4 bases not matched to a gene. CDR3 coding DNA: TGTGCCAGCAGCTTAGGGGGCAGGGGGGAGACCCAGTACTTC. Protein: CASSLGGRGETQYF.

The chain uses TRBV4-1 and TRBJ2-2; 9 positions agree with TRBD1. Germline-derived CDR1 and CDR2 are MGHRA and YSYEKL. The CDR3 contains 16 residues. V shed 8 bases, J shed 0 bases, and the junction held 7 bases outside the gene matches. The CDR3 DNA sequence: TGCGCCAGCCGCACGTGGACAGGGGCGAACACCGGGGAGCTGTTTTTT. Translated: CASRTWTGANTGELFF.

The chain uses TRBV5-1 and TRBJ1-2; D call uncertain. The length of the CDR3 is 11 residues. Germline CDR1 and CDR2: SGHRS and YFSETQ. V was trimmed by 5 bases and J by 5 bases, leaving 7 bases between them. As DNA, the CDR3 is TGCGCCAGCAGTGATAGTTATGGCTACACCTTC. Amino acid sequence: CASSDSYGYTF.

DNA for the CDR3: TGTGCCATCACTGGGACAGGGATGACACGGGGCACCGGGGAGCTGTTTTTT. Translation gives CAITGTGMTRGTGELFF. This chain links TRBV10-3 with TRBJ2-2; TRBD1 matches 9 bases. The CDR3 length is 17 residues. J lost 4 bases, V lost 7 bases, and 13 bases had no gene match. Per the germline V gene, CDR1 is ENHRY and CDR2 is SYGVKD.

The gene calls are TRBV2 and TRBJ2-7; tentative D call: TRBD1 (5 bases). This CDR3 is built from 12 residues. V dropped 11 bases and J dropped 2 bases, with 13 bases sitting between them. The germline V gene encodes CDR1 SNHLY and CDR2 FYNNEI. This CDR3 reads CAVVYRTYEQYF. The DNA for the CDR3 is TGTGCCGTGGTGTACAGGACCTACGAGCAGTACTTC.

The CDR3 is CASSVAKASGGYTDTQYF. DNA of the CDR3: TGTGCCAGCAGCGTAGCTAAGGCTAGCGGGGGATACACAGATACGCAGTATTTT. This chain links TRBV9 with TRBJ2-3; TRBD2 matches at 10 bases. This CDR3 has 18 amino acids. Germline loops: CDR1 SGDLS, CDR2 YYNGEE. V lost 0 bases to trimming and J lost 2 bases; unmatched junction nucleotides: 9. The full variable domain, its missing parts supplied by reference TRBV9 and TRBJ2-3, is DSGVTQTPKHLITATGQRVTLRCSPRSGDLSVYWYQQSLDQGLQFLIQYYNGEERAKGNILERFSAQQFPDLHSELNLSSLELGDSALYFCASSVAKASGGYTDTQYFGPGTRLTVL.

This chain uses TRBV30 with TRBJ2-4; possibly TRBD1 for D (5 bases). Germline V gene sequence: CDR1 GTSNPN, CDR2 SVGIG (reference sequence). This CDR3 comprises 14 residues. V lost 0 bases to trimming and J lost 6 bases, with 12 bases between them. The CDR3 sequence: CAWSVQTVLNIQYF. DNA of the CDR3: TGTGCCTGGAGTGTACAGACAGTCCTAAACATTCAGTACTTC.

CDR3 amino acids: CASSYGGTARQETQYF. CDR3 nucleotides: TGTGCCAGCAGTTACGGGGGGACAGCTCGACAAGAGACCCAGTACTTC. The V call is TRBV6-5, the J call TRBJ2-5; D may be TRBD1 (7 bases). The V end was cut by 2 bases, the J end by 2 bases, with 15 bases between. In germline, CDR1 is MNHEY, CDR2 SVGAGI. The CDR3 runs to 16 residues.

For the CDR3, the DNA is TGTGCCAGCAGAGGGGGCGGGAGTGGTTCTGACGAGCAGTACTTC. It specifies CASRGGGSGSDEQYF. The chain couples TRBV6-1 to TRBJ2-7; the D gene could be TRBD1 or TRBD2 (7 bases each). This CDR3 spans 15 amino acids. Germline CDR1 is MNHNS and CDR2 is SASEGT. With 6 bases removed from V and 5 bases from J, the gap between germline ends came to 20 bases.